The 15 T cell receptor beta chains below all came from one sample that was sequenced in a study of T cell responses to AZD1222 COVID-19 vaccine. Measured with immunoSEQ multiplex PCR; TCRdb has only the in-frame clones, and not every one. This sample has 50,000 to 60,000 clones; approximately 80% occur once, and the top ten carry 5%. The sequencing used peripheral blood, collected 28 days after the second AZD1222 dose. These receptors originate from an adult who received the AZD1222 COVID-19 vaccine.

The rearrangement joins TRBV28 to TRBJ2-7, with 7 positions matching TRBD2. This CDR3 is built from 14 residues. The V and J ends lost 8 bases and 0 bases, in that order; junction bases with no gene match: 7. Germline V CDR1 and CDR2: MDHEN, SYDVKM. CDR3 DNA sequence: TGTGCCAGCCGACCGGGGGGTAGCTCCTACGAGCAGTACTTC. It specifies CASRPGGSSYEQYF.

J is TRBJ2-5 and V is TRBV3-1 (or the pseudogene TRBV3-2); D perhaps matches TRBD1 (6 bases). The germline CDR1 and CDR2 sequences are LGHDT and YNNKEL (reference sequence). Trimming removed 7 bases from V and 5 bases from J, with 23 bases in between. The CDR3 loop spans 16 amino acids. CDR3 amino acids: CASTQGLRADKETQYF. Here the CDR3 DNA reads TGTGCCAGCACCCAGGGGCTCAGGGCTGACAAGGAGACCCAGTACTTC.

The V gene is TRBV5-1, the J gene TRBJ1-3; no reliable D call. This CDR3 has 14 amino acids. CDR1 is SGHRS and CDR2 is YFSETQ in the germline V gene. Trimming left V 0 bases short and J 3 bases short, with 7 bases between. CDR3 DNA: TGCGCCAGCAGCTTGGGGGCAAATGGAAACACCATATATTTT. It codes for CASSLGANGNTIYF.

The chain carries TRBV29-1 and TRBJ2-1, with 8 bases lining up with TRBD2. Trimming cost V 3 bases and J 2 bases; bases outside gene matches: 0. CDR1 SQVTM and CDR2 ANQGSEA come from the germline V gene. The CDR3 runs to 13 residues. The CDR3 DNA reads TGCAGCGTTGACGGGAGGGCCTACAATGAGCAGTTCTTC. Translated, it gives CSVDGRAYNEQFF.

The chain recombines TRBV12-3 or TRBV12-4 with TRBJ2-3; TRBD2 might be the D (6 bases). V was trimmed by 7 bases and J by 0 bases, leaving 8 bases between them. The CDR3 covers 13 residues. The CDR3 sequence is CASNGGSTDTQYF. The CDR3 nucleotides are TGTGCCAGCAACGGAGGGAGCACAGATACGCAGTATTTT.

This clone was picked up a small number of times. The chain has TRBV5-6 and TRBJ2-3, with 9 bases identical to TRBD2. V shed 3 bases, J shed 6 bases, and the junction held 11 bases outside the gene matches. The CDR3 sequence is 16 residues long. Germline V gene data show CDR1 as SGHDT and CDR2 as YYEEEE. CDR3 amino acids: CASSSTGTSRSDTQYF. CDR3 nucleotides: TGTGCCAGCAGCTCGACCGGGACTAGCAGATCGGATACGCAGTATTTT.

The genes are TRBV12-3 or TRBV12-4 and TRBJ1-2, with D unresolved. CDR3 length: 13 residues. Trimming stripped 5 bases from V and 4 bases from J, with 11 bases between. This chain's CDR3 is CASSIQPGYGYTF. CDR3 coding DNA: TGTGCCAGCAGTATCCAGCCGGGCTATGGCTACACCTTC.

The gene calls are TRBV7-9 and TRBJ1-1, with TRBD1 as a possible D gene (5 bases). CDR3 length: 14 amino acids. V lost 5 bases, J lost 11 bases, and 21 bases lay in between. Germline CDR1 reads SEHNR; CDR2 reads FQNEAQ (reference sequence). The CDR3 loop reads CASSPGTEVLSAFF. In DNA, the CDR3 is TGTGCCAGCAGCCCCGGGACCGAGGTGTTGTCGGCTTTCTTT.

J is TRBJ2-3 and V is TRBV23-1; no definite D call. TRBV23-1 is assigned to the ORF class and has an uncertain function. Trimming left V 0 bases short and J 0 bases short, with 10 bases between. CDR3 length: 16 amino acids. The CDR3, as DNA: TGCGCCAGCAGTCAATCTAGCATCCGAAGCACAGATACGCAGTATTTT. Translation: CASSQSSIRSTDTQYF.

The chain combines TRBV7-3 with TRBJ1-1, with D tentatively TRBD1 (6 bases). This CDR3 region has 16 residues. Germline CDR1 is SGHTA and CDR2 is FQGTGA. The ends were cut back, 4 bases at V and 4 bases at J, with 19 bases in the middle. DNA for the CDR3: TGTGCCAGCAGCTCAAACGGTGGGGGGCGCAGCACTGAAGCTTTCTTT. It is translated as CASSSNGGGRSTEAFF.

The V gene is TRBV6-2 or TRBV6-3, the J gene TRBJ2-1; D call uncertain. Looked up from germline, CDR1 is MNHEY and CDR2 is SVGEGT. The CDR3 contains 15 residues. V lost 2 bases to trimming and J lost 0 bases, with 8 bases between them. CDR3 sequence reads: CASSYNGYSYNEQFF. DNA of the CDR3: TGTGCCAGCAGTTACAACGGTTACTCCTACAATGAGCAGTTCTTC.

Within the sample, this clone is medium-sized. V usage is TRBV6-4 and J usage is TRBJ2-3; the match to TRBD2 covers 7 bases. V shed 4 bases, J shed 4 bases, and the junction held 11 bases outside the gene matches. This CDR3 comprises 16 residues. The germline V gene has CDR1 MRHNA and CDR2 SNTAGT. CDR3 coding DNA: TGTGCCAGCAGTGCCGGGACTATCGGAGGGGCAGATACGCAGTATTTT. This sequence encodes CASSAGTIGGADTQYF.

V usage is TRBV24-1 and J usage is TRBJ1-4, with a tentative D call TRBD1 (5 bases). V was trimmed by 3 bases and J by 4 bases, leaving 11 bases between them. The CDR3 sequence is 15 residues long. CDR1 and CDR2 from the germline V gene are KGHDR and SFDVKD. The CDR3 spells CATSDGGTFNEKLFF. CDR3 coding DNA: TGTGCCACCAGTGATGGGGGGACCTTTAATGAAAAACTGTTTTTT.

This clone was found a few times. The chain employs TRBV7-8 and TRBJ2-1; no clear D. Trimming pared 3 bases from V and 9 bases from J, leaving 6 bases between. CDR1 and CDR2 from the germline V gene are SGHVS and FQNEAQ. The CDR3 is made up of 11 amino acids. The chain's CDR3 is CASSLPGEQFF. The CDR3, as DNA: TGTGCCAGCAGCTTGCCGGGTGAGCAGTTCTTC. Drawing the rest from reference TRBV7-8 and TRBJ2-1, the complete variable domain is GAGVSQSPRYKVAKRGQDVALRCDPISGHVSLFWYQQALGQGPEFLTYFQNEAQLDKSGLPSDRFFAERPEGSVSTLKIQRTQQEDSAVYLCASSLPGEQFFGPGTRLTVL.

The chain employs TRBV4-1 and TRBJ1-2; 7 nucleotides agree with TRBD1. Germline values: CDR1 MGHRA, CDR2 YSYEKL. This CDR3 contains 16 residues. V was pared by 4 bases and J by 2 bases, with 10 bases of the junction left unmatched. CDR3 DNA sequence: TGCGCCAGCAGCCTCGAGGGGGCTCTCGCAAACTATGGCTACACCTTC. Translating it yields CASSLEGALANYGYTF.